A selection of T cell receptor beta chains follows, all from one sample in a study of response to subunit inactivated influenza vaccine. TCRdb fed the RT-PCR reads into MiXCR, producing one record per CDR3 protein. Among hundreds of thousands of distinct CDR3 sequences listed, 15% to 17% were seen once. The material was PBMCs from blood, obtained roughly 13 days after vaccination. The receptors come from a man aged 50 to 60 who received an inactivated influenza vaccine. The CDR3 runs from the conserved cysteine through the conserved F or W. The D gene is left open where the match is weak. Part of the rows lack a size; the others show once, few, many or a class for expanded clones.

v_gene	abundance	d_gene	j_gene	CDR3nt	CDR3aa
TRBV29-1	few	-	TRBJ1-1	TGCAGCGTTTCCAATCGGGGGCTGGGGGACGAAGCTTTCTTT	CSVSNRGLGDEAFF
TRBV24-1	-	-	TRBJ2-3	TGTGCCACCAGTAACGACCCCACAGATACGCAGTATTTT	CATSNDPTDTQYF
TRBV7-2	-	TRBD1	TRBJ2-7	TGTGCCAGCACCGGAGGACAGGGGGTGGCCTACGAGCAGTACTTC	CASTGGQGVAYEQYF
TRBV18	few	-	TRBJ1-1	TGTGCCAGCTCAACCAGGGTATTGGGGGCTTTCTTT	CASSTRVLGAFF
TRBV6-2/TRBV6-3	few	-	TRBJ2-5	TGTGCCAGCAGTCAGGGTGTGGGGCGCTTACAAGAGACCCAGTACTTC	CASSQGVGRLQETQYF
TRBV20-1	-	TRBD2	TRBJ2-5	TGCAGTGCTAGAGCTAGCGGGAGTTTCGGGGAGACCCAGTACTTC	CSARASGSFGETQYF
TRBV2	few	-	TRBJ1-4	TGTGCCAGCAGTGAAGATCCCTCGCTTAAACTGTTTTTT	CASSEDPSLKLFF
TRBV29-1	-	-	TRBJ1-4	TGCAGCGCTTATTCCGGGACAACCCCTGCAACTAATGAAAAACTGTTTTTT	CSAYSGTTPATNEKLFF
TRBV7-3	few	TRBD2	TRBJ2-1	TGTGCCAGCAGCTTCCTAGCGGGAGGGGACAATGAGCAGTTCTTC	CASSFLAGGDNEQFF
TRBV5-1	few	TRBD1	TRBJ1-1	TGCGCCAGCAGCGGGGGACAGGGACCAGCTTTCTTT	CASSGGQGPAFF
TRBV12-3/TRBV12-4	many	TRBD2	TRBJ2-5	TGTGCCAGCAGTCCCCTCCGGGAGGGCCCGTTCGGCCAGTACTTC	CASSPLREGPFGQYF
TRBV7-2	-	-	TRBJ2-5	TGTGCCAGCAGCCCAACACCGGGACTCCGGGGGACCCAGTACTTC	CASSPTPGLRGTQYF
TRBV4-2	many	TRBD1	TRBJ1-5	TGTGCCAGCAGCCAAGGACAGGGGGCTGATCAGCCCCAGCATTTT	CASSQGQGADQPQHF
TRBV20-1	-	-	TRBJ2-3	TGCAGTGCTAGTTTCGACCGGGGCTACACAGATACGCAGTATTTT	CSASFDRGYTDTQYF
TRBV5-6	-	-	TRBJ2-7	TGTGCCAGCAGCTTAATTGGAACACGGGTGGACGAGCAGTACTTC	CASSLIGTRVDEQYF
TRBV7-2	-	-	TRBJ2-1	TGTGCCAGCAGCCCCAGCCGGAGGAACCAGTTCTTC	CASSPSRRNQFF
TRBV7-2	many	-	TRBJ2-1	TGTGCCAGCAGCTTAGCGGCAGGCCGCTACAATGAGCAGTTCTTC	CASSLAAGRYNEQFF
TRBV28	-	-	TRBJ2-7	TGTGCCAGCAGGGAAGGGGGATCCGAGCAGTACTTC	CASREGGSEQYF
TRBV29-1	few	-	TRBJ1-3	TGCAGCGTCTTTGGTCGACGGTTGCCCCTTGGAAACACCATATATTTT	CSVFGRRLPLGNTIYF
TRBV20-1	few	TRBD2	TRBJ2-5	TGCAGTGCTAGGAAGCTAGCGGGGGGACAAGAGACCCAGTACTTC	CSARKLAGGQETQYF
TRBV5-1	-	-	TRBJ2-5	TGCGCCAGCAGCTTGGTTAGGACAGAGGAGACCCAGTACTTC	CASSLVRTEETQYF
TRBV20-1	few	-	TRBJ1-1	TGCAGTGCCGGGTGGGGAGCCGGGCACACTGAAGCTTTCTTT	CSAGWGAGHTEAFF
TRBV19	-	-	TRBJ1-5	TGTGCCAGTACCTCCCCCGGGGGGTCCCAGCATTTT	CASTSPGGSQHF
TRBV11-2	few	TRBD2	TRBJ2-4	TGTGCCAGCAGAGCAACAGGAGCGGGAACTATAGCCAAAAACATTCAGTACTTC	CASRATGAGTIAKNIQYF
TRBV5-1	few	TRBD2	TRBJ2-3	TGCGCCAGCAGCAAAAGCGGGAGGCAAGACACAGATACGCAGTATTTT	CASSKSGRQDTDTQYF
TRBV28	few	-	TRBJ2-1	TGTGCCAGCAGCCCGGGTGGGGGAGGGGGATACAATGAGCAGTTCTTC	CASSPGGGGGYNEQFF
TRBV12-3/TRBV12-4	many	TRBD1	TRBJ1-1	TGTGCCAGCAGTTCCGGGACAGGGGCAATGAACACTGAAGCTTTCTTT	CASSSGTGAMNTEAFF
TRBV29-1	many	-	TRBJ2-5	TGCAGCGTTGAAAGCAGGACAGAGTACCAAGAGACCCAGTACTTC	CSVESRTEYQETQYF
TRBV4-1	few	TRBD1	TRBJ2-2	TGCGCCAGCAGCACTACGACAGGGGGCGGTTTAGGCGGGGAGCTGTTTTTT	CASSTTTGGGLGGELFF
TRBV20-1	few	TRBD1	TRBJ2-3	TGCAGTGCTAGGGGACAGGGGGCAACAGATACGCAGTATTTT	CSARGQGATDTQYF
TRBV5-1	few	TRBD1	TRBJ2-3	TGCGCCAGCAGCCGGACAGGAGGTAGCACAGATACGCAGTATTTT	CASSRTGGSTDTQYF
TRBV28	few	TRBD2	TRBJ2-1	TGTGCCAGCAGTTTATGGAGCGGGAGGGCCGATGAGCAGTTCTTC	CASSLWSGRADEQFF
TRBV10-3	-	TRBD1	TRBJ2-7	TGTGCCATCAGTGGGACAGGGAGTTCCTACGAGCAGTACTTC	CAISGTGSSYEQYF
TRBV20-1	-	-	TRBJ2-7	TGCAGTGCAACCCAGGGGCCCCACTACTACGAGCAGTACTTC	CSATQGPHYYEQYF
TRBV7-2	-	-	TRBJ2-1	TGTGCCAGCAGCTTCTCGGGACTCTCCTACAATGAGCAGTTCTTC	CASSFSGLSYNEQFF
TRBV24-1	few	-	TRBJ2-1	TGTGCCACCAGTGTTGGGCGAGGGGGTGAGCAGTTCTTC	CATSVGRGGEQFF
TRBV20-1	-	TRBD2	TRBJ2-5	TGCAGTGCTAGTCCCGGGACTAACCAAGAGACCCAGTACTTC	CSASPGTNQETQYF